The 4 T cell receptor beta chains presented below share a single source sample, sequenced in a study of T cell repertoires in cytomegalovirus infection. For these TCRs, the target antigens are not known. TCRdb fed the reads into MiXCR, producing one record per CDR3 protein. The repertoire includes fewer than 1,000,000 distinct CDR3 sequences, 25% to 40% of them detected once, and roughly 12% sits in the top ten. The sequencing used cultured CD8+ T cells from PBMCs, collected from culture after CMV antigen stimulation. These receptors originate from a human donor in good health (CMV status not recorded). Some clones in this sample may be carry-over from other donors' samples.

CDR3 loop: CASSSVGQRPLSTGELFF. The CDR3 bases are TGTGCCAGCAGCTCCGTGGGACAGAGACCGTTGAGCACCGGGGAGCTGTTTTTT. The chain couples TRBV5-5 to TRBJ2-2; 7 bases are a match to TRBD1. CDR3 length: 18 amino acids. The trim removed 3 bases at V and 4 bases at J, leaving 15 bases unmatched. Germline CDR1 SGHKS, CDR2 YYEKEE (reference sequence).

The gene calls are TRBV15 and TRBJ2-7; D is ambiguous. The length of the CDR3 is 14 residues. Germline CDR1 is LNHNV and CDR2 is YYDKDF (reference sequence). The germline V and J ends were trimmed by 0 bases and 3 bases, with 9 bases remaining between them. CDR3 protein: CATSRDQQFYEQYV. CDR3 DNA sequence: TGTGCCACCAGCAGAGATCAACAATTCTACGAGCAGTACGTC.

The gene calls are TRBV20-1 and TRBJ2-7; unclear D gene. The germline CDR1 and CDR2 sequences are DFQATT and SNEGSKA (reference sequence). Trimming took 0 bases from V and 1 from J, leaving 7 bases between them. The CDR3 runs to 13 residues. CDR3 in DNA: TGCAGTGCTAGAGATCCCACTTCCTACGAGCAGTACTTC. Translating it yields CSARDPTSYEQYF.

In its sample, this clonotype was seen a few times. The V call is TRBV27, the J call TRBJ1-3, with a possible D match to TRBD1 (5 bases). V lost 5 bases and J 4 bases, leaving 9 bases between the germline ends. Germline CDR1 is MNHEY and CDR2 is SMNVEV (reference sequence). The CDR3 sequence is 13 residues long. The CDR3: CASSGGVGNTIYF. Written as DNA, the CDR3 is TGTGCCAGCAGTGGAGGGGTCGGAAACACCATATATTTT.